These 5 T cell receptor beta chains were all obtained from the same sample, sequenced in a study of persistence of HIV-infected CD4 T cells. Sequencing used immunoSEQ version 4 in survey mode. Libraries were prepared by immunoSEQ multiplex PCR; TCRdb keeps only in-frame clonotypes and omits some of them. The sample consists of about 48,000 clones, more than 60% of them appearing once. Which antigens these TCRs recognize remains unknown. The stimulus was lysate of CMV-infected fibroblasts, roughly 10 ug/mL. CD40L-negative CD69-negative CD45RO-high memory CD4+ T cells were sorted as populations depleted of antigen-responding cells. Specimen: CD4+ T cells sorted from PBMCs after approximately 20-hour stimulation, collected from a patient who received antiretroviral therapy. All receptors come from an adult man with HIV who was CMV-seropositive.

The chain combines TRBV12-3 or TRBV12-4 with TRBJ2-7, with D uncertain. The CDR3 is 12 residues long. The V and J ends lost 3 bases and 2 bases respectively, with 5 bases between them. CDR3 region: CASSFTTYEQYF. CDR3 DNA sequence: TGTGCCAGCAGTTTTACCACCTACGAGCAGTACTTC.

This sequence joins TRBV4-1 and TRBJ1-1; D ambiguous. Trimming stripped 6 bases from V and 2 bases from J, with 10 bases between. Germline CDR1 and CDR2: MGHRA and YSYEKL. The CDR3 runs 13 residues. CDR3 protein: CASRGPRNTEAFF. Here the CDR3 DNA reads TGCGCCAGCAGGGGCCCCCGAAACACTGAAGCTTTCTTT.

The rearrangement joins TRBV5-6 to TRBJ1-1, with D maybe TRBD1 (6 bases). Germline-derived CDR1 and CDR2 are SGHDT and YYEEEE. Deletions cut 0 bases from V and 2 bases from J, with 8 bases between. The CDR3 consists of 14 residues. DNA of the CDR3: TGTGCCAGCAGCTTGGGGGGGCTCAACACTGAAGCTTTCTTT. Translation: CASSLGGLNTEAFF.

This chain uses TRBV10-3 with TRBJ1-1; a weak D match, TRBD1 (5 bases). The germline gives CDR1 ENHRY, CDR2 SYGVKD. Trimming left V 10 bases short and J 7 bases short, with 16 bases between. This CDR3 comprises 12 residues. CDR3 loop: CASSREGDEAFF. Written as DNA, the CDR3 is TGTGCCAGCTCCAGGGAGGGTGATGAAGCTTTCTTT.

The rearrangement uses TRBV5-4 and TRBJ2-7; the match to TRBD1 covers 7 bases. In germline, CDR1 is SGHNT, CDR2 YYREEE (reference sequence). Trimming removed 3 bases from V and 5 bases from J; junction bases left unmatched: 8. This CDR3 has 14 amino acids. CDR3 in amino acids: CASSSQQGINEQYF. The DNA of the CDR3 is TGTGCCAGCAGCTCGCAACAGGGGATAAACGAGCAGTACTTC.